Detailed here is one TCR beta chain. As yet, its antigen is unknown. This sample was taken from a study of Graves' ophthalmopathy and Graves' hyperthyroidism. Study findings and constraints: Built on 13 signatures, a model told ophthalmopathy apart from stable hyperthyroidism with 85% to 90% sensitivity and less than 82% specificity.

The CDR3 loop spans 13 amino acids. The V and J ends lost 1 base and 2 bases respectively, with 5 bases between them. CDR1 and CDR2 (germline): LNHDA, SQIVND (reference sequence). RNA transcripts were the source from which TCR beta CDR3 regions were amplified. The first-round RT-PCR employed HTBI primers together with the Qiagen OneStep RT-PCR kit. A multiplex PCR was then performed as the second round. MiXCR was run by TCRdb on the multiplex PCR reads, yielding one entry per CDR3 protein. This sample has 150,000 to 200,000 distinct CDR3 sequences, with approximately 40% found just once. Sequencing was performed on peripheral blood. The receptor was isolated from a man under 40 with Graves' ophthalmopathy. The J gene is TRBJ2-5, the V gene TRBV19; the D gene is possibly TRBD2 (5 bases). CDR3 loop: CASSIGLQETQYF. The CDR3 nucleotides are TGTGCCAGTAGTATAGGACTACAAGAGACCCAGTACTTC.